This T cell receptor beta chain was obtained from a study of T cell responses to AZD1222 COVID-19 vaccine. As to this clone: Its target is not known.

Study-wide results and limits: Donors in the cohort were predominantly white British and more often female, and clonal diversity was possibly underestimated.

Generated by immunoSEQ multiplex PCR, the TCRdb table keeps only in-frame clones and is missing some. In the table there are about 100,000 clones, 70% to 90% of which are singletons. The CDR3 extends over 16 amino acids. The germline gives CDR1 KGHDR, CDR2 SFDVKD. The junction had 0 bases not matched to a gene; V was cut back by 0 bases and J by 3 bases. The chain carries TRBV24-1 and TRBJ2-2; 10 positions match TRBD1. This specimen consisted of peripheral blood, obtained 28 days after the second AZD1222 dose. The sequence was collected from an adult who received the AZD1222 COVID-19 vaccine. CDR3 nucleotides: TGTGCCACCAGTGATTTGGGACAGGGGGACACCGGGGAGCTGTTTTTT. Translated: CATSDLGQGDTGELFF.